This T cell receptor beta chain originates from a study of blood T cell repertoires in COVID-19. CDR1 and CDR2 (germline): SGHNT, YYREEE (reference sequence). CDR3 length: 15 amino acids. V gave up 3 bases and J gave up 5 bases; unmatched junction bases: 5. As processed by the authors: Cell counts per sample came from amplifying reference gene primers. Clones were sequenced by immunoSEQ multiplex PCR, and TCRdb holds only the in-frame ones, with some missing. V, J and clone size are those of that table, while D and trimming were read from the DNA. The table shows some 220,000 clones, with just under 85% occurring only once.

Sequenced material: peripheral blood. The chain combines TRBV5-4 with TRBJ1-4, with 9 positions matching TRBD1. The TCR was taken from a man aged 45 to 65 with acute or convalescent COVID-19. This CDR3 is CASSSRQGENEKLFF. CDR3 nucleotides: TGTGCCAGCAGCTCCAGACAGGGGGAGAATGAAAAACTGTTTTTT.